This T cell receptor (beta chain) comes out of a study of cytomegalovirus exposure and HLA in healthy donors. Study results and caveats: In a later analysis, HLA-associated beta chains showed higher expansion and lower generation probabilities than comparable chains. Based on reports, TCR beta sequences accurately predicted HLA-A and HLA-B alleles for most subjects. The study had only CMV serostatus as immune exposure information.

In the PCR, 60 Vbeta and 13 Jbeta primers were used. This table comes from immunoSEQ multiplex PCR, and its TCRdb copy is limited to in-frame clones, with some not included. The sample has 85,000 to 130,000 clones; 70% to 80% are singletons. Comment on this clone: Its antigen is not known.

Germline loops: CDR1 GTSNPN, CDR2 SVGIG (reference sequence). Trimming took off 3 bases at V and 2 bases at J, with 13 bases between the two ends. CDR3 size: 14 residues. The rearrangement uses TRBV30 and TRBJ1-1; D is perhaps TRBD1 (6 bases). This sequence originates from a boy under 18 in good health and CMV-seronegative. Sequencing was carried out using PBMCs. CDR3 region: CAWRGGARNTEAFF. The CDR3 DNA reads as TGTGCCTGGAGAGGGGGGGCCCGAAACACTGAAGCTTTCTTT.